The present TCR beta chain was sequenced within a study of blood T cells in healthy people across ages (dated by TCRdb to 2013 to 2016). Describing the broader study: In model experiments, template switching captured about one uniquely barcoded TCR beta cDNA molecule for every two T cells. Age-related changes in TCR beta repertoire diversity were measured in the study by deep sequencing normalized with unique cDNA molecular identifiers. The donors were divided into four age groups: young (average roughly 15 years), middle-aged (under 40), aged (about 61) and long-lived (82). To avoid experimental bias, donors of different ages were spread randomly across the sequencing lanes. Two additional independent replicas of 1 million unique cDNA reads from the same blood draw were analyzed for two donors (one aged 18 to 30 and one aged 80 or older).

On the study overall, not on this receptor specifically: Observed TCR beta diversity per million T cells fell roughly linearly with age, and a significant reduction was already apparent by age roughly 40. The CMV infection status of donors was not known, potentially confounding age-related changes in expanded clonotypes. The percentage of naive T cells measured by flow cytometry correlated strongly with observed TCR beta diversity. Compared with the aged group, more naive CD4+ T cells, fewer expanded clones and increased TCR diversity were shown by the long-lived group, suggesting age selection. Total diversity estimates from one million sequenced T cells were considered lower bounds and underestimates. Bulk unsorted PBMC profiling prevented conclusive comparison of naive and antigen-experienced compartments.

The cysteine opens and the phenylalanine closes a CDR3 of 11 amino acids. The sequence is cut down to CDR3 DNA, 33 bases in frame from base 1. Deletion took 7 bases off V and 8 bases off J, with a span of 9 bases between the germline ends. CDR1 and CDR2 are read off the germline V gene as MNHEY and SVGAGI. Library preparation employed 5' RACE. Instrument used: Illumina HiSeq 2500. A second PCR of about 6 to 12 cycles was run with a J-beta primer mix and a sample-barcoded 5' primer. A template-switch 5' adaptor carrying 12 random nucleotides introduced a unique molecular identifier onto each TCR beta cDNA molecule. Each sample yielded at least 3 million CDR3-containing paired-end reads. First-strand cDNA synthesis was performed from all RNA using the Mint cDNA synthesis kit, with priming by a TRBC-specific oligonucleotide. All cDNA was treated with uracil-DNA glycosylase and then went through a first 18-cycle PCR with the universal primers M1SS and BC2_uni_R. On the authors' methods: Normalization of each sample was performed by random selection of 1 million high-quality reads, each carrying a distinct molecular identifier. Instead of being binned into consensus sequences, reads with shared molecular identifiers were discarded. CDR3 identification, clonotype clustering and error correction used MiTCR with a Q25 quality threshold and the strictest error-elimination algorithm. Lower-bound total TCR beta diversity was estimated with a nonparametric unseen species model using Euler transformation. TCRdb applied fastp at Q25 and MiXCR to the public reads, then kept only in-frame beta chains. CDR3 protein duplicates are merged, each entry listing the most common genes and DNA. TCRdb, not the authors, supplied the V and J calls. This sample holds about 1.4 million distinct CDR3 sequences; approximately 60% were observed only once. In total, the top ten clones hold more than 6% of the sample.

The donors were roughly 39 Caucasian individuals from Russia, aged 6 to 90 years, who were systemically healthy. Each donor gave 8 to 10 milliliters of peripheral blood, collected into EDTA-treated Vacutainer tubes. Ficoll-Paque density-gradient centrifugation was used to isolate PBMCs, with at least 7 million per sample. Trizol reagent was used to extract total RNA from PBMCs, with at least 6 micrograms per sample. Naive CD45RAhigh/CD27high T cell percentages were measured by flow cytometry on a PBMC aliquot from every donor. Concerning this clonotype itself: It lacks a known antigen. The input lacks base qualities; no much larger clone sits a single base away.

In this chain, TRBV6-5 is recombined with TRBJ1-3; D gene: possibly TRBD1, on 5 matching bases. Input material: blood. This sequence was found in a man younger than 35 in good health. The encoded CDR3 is CASIQGDTIYF. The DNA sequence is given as TGTGCCAGCATCCAGGGAGACACCATATATTTT.